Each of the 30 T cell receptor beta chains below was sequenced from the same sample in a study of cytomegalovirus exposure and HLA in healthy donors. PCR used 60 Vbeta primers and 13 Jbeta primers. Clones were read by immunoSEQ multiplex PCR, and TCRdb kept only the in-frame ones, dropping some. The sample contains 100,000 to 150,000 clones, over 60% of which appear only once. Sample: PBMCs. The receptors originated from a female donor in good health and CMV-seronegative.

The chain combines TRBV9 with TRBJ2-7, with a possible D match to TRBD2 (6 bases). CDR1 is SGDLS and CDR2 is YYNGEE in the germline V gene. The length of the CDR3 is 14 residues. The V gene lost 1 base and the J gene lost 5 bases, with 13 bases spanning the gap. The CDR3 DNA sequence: TGTGCCAGCAGCGTACTCGGGAGTTCACACGAGCAGTACTTC. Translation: CASSVLGSSHEQYF.

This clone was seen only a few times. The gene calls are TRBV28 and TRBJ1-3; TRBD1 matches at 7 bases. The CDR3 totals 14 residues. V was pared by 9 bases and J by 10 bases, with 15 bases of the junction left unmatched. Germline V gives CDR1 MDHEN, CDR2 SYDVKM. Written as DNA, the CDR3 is TGTGCCAGTAACCAGGGGGGCAAAGGAGGGACCATATATTTT. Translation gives CASNQGGKGGTIYF.

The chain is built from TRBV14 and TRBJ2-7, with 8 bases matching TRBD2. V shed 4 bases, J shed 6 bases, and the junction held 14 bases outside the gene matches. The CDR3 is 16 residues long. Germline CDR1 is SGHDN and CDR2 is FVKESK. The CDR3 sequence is CASSPRLAGFFGEQYF. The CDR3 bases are TGTGCCAGCAGCCCCCGCCTAGCGGGCTTTTTTGGCGAGCAGTACTTC.

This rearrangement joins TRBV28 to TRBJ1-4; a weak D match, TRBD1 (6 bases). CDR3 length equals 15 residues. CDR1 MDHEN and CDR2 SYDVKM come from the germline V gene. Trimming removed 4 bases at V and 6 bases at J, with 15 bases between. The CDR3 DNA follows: TGTGCCAGCAGTTCCCCCGCCACAGGGCATGAAAAACTGTTTTTT. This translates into CASSSPATGHEKLFF.

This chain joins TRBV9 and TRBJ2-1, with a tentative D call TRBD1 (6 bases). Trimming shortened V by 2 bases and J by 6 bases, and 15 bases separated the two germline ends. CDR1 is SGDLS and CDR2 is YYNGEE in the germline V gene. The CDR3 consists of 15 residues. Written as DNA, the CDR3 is TGTGCCAGCAGCGTCAGGAAAGGGGGTGTCAATGAGCAGTTCTTC. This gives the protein CASSVRKGGVNEQFF. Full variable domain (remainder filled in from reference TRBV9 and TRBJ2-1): DSGVTQTPKHLITATGQRVTLRCSPRSGDLSVYWYQQSLDQGLQFLIQYYNGEERAKGNILERFSAQQFPDLHSELNLSSLELGDSALYFCASSVRKGGVNEQFFGPGTRLTVL.

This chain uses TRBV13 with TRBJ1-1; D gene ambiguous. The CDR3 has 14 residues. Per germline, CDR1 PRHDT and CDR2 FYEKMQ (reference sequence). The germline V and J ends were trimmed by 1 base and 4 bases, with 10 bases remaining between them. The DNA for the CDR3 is TGTGCCAGCAGCTTAGCCACGACGGGCACTGAAGCTTTCTTT. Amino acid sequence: CASSLATTGTEAFF.

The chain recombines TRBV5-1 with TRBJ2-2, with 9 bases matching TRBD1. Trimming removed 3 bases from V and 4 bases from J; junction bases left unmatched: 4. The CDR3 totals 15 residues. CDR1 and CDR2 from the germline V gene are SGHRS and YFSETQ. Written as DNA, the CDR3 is TGCGCCAGCAGCTCCGGGACAGGGATCACCGGGGAGCTGTTTTTT. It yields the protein CASSSGTGITGELFF.

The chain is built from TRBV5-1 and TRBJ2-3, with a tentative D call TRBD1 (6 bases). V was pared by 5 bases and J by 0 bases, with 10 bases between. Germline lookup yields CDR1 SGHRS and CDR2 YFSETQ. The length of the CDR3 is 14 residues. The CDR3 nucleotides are TGCGCCAGCAGACGGGGACAAAGCACAGATACGCAGTATTTT. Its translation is CASRRGQSTDTQYF.

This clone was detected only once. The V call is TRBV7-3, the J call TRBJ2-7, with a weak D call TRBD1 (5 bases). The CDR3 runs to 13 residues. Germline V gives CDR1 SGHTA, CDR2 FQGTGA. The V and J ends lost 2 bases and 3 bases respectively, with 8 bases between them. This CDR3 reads CASSLGRDYEQYF. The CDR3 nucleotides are TGTGCCAGCAGCTTAGGCAGGGACTACGAGCAGTACTTC.

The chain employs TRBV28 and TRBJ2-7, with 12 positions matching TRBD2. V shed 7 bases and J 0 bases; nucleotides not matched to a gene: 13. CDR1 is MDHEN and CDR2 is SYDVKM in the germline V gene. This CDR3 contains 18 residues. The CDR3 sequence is CASKPSGLAGSSSYEQYF. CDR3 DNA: TGTGCCAGCAAACCCTCAGGACTAGCGGGGTCTAGCTCCTACGAGCAGTACTTC. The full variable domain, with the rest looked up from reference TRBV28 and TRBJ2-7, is DVKVTQSSRYLVKRTGEKVFLECVQDMDHENMFWYRQDPGLGLRLIYFSYDVKMKEKGDIPEGYSVSREKKERFSLILESASTNQTSMYLCASKPSGLAGSSSYEQYFGPGTRLTVT.

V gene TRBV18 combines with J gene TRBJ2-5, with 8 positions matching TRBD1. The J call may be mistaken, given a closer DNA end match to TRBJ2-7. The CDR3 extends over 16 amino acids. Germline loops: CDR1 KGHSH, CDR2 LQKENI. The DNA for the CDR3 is TGTGCCAGCTCGCCCCCCTCCGGACAGGGCGATTACGAGCAGTACTTC. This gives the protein CASSPPSGQGDYEQYF.

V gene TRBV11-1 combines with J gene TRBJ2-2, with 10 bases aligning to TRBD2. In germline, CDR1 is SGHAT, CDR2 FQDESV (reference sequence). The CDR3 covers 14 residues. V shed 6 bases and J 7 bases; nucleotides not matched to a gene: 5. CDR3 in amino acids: CASRSLAGRGELFF. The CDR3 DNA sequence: TGTGCCAGCAGATCACTAGCGGGACGCGGGGAGCTGTTTTTT.

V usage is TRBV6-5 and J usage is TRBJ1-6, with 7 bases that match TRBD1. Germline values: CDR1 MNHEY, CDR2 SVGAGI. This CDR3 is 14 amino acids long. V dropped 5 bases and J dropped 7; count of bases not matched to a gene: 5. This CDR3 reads CASSRDSWNSPLHF. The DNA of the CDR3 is TGTGCCAGCAGTCGGGACAGCTGGAATTCACCCCTCCACTTT.

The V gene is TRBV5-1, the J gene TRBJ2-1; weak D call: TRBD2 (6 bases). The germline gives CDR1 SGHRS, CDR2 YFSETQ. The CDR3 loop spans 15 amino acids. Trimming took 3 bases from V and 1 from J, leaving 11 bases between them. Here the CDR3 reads CASSSGAGSYNEQFF. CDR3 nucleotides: TGCGCCAGCAGCTCGGGCGCGGGATCCTACAATGAGCAGTTCTTC.

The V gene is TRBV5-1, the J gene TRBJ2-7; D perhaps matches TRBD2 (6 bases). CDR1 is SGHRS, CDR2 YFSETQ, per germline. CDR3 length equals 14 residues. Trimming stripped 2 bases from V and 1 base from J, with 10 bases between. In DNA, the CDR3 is TGCGCCAGCAGCTTTGCCGGGGGATCCTACGAGCAGTACTTC. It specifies CASSFAGGSYEQYF.

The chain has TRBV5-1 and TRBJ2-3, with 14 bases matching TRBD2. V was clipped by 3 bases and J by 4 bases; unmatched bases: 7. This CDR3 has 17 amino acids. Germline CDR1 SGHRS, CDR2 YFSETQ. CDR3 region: CASSSRLAGGRADTQYF. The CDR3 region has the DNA TGCGCCAGCAGCTCACGACTAGCGGGAGGGAGGGCAGATACGCAGTATTTT.

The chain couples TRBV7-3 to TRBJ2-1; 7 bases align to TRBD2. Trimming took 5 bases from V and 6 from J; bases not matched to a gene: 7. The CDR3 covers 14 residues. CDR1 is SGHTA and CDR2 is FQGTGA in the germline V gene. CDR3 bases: TGTGCCAGCAGCCGAGGACTAGTGGGCAATGAGCAGTTCTTC. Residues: CASSRGLVGNEQFF.

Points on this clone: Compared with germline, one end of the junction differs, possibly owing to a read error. The CDR3 bases are TGTGCCGGCAGACGCCTGTCAGGGGTGAACACTGAAGCTTTCTTT. It codes for CAGRRLSGVNTEAFF. The chain has TRBV28 and TRBJ1-1, with a tentative D call TRBD1 (6 bases). The CDR3 contains 15 residues. Germline assignment: CDR1 MDHEN and CDR2 SYDVKM.

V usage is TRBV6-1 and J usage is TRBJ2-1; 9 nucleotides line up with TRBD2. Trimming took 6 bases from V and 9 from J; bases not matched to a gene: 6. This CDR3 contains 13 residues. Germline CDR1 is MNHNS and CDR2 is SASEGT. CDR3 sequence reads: CASSGTSLAEQFF. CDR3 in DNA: TGTGCCAGCAGCGGGACTAGCTTAGCTGAGCAGTTCTTC.

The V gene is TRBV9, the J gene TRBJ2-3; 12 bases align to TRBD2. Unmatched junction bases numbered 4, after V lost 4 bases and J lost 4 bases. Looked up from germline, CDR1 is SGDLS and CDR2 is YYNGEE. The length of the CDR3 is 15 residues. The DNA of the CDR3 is TGTGCCAGCAGCCTCGGACTAGCGGGATCAGATACGCAGTATTTT. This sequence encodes CASSLGLAGSDTQYF.

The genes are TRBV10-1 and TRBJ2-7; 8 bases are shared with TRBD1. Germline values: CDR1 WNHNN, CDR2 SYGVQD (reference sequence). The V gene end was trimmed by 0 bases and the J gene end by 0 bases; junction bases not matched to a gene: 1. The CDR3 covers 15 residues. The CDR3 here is CASSESGTGSYEQYF. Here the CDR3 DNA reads TGCGCCAGCAGTGAGTCGGGGACAGGCTCCTACGAGCAGTACTTC.

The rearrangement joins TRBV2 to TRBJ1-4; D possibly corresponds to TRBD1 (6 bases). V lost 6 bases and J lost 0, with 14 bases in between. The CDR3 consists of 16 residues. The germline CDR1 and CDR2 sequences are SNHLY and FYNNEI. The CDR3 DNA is TGTGCCAGCAGCCAACTCGACAGGCCAACTAATGAAAAACTGTTTTTT. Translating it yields CASSQLDRPTNEKLFF.

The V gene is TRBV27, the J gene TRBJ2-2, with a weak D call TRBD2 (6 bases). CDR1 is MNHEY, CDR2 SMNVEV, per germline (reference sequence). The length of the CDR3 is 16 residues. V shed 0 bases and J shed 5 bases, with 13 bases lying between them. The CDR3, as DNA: TGTGCCAGCAGTTTATCGGGATTCCGGGGGACCGGGGAGCTGTTTTTT. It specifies CASSLSGFRGTGELFF.

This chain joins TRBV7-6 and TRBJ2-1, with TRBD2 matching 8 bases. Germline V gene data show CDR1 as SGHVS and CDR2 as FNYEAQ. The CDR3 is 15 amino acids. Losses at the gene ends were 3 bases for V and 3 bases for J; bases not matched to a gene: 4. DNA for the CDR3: TGTGCCAGCAGCTTCGGGACTAGTCACTACAATGAGCAGTTCTTC. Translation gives CASSFGTSHYNEQFF. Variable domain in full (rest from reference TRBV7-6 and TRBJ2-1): GAGVSQSPRYKVTKRGQDVALRCDPISGHVSLYWYRQALGQGPEFLTYFNYEAQQDKSGLPNDRFSAERPEGSISTLTIQRTEQRDSAMYRCASSFGTSHYNEQFFGPGTRLTVL.

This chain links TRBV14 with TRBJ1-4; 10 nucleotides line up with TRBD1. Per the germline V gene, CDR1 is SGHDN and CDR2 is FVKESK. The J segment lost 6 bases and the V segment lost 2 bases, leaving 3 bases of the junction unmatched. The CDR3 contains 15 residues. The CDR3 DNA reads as TGTGCCAGCAGCCAATTGACAGGGGGCGATGAAAAACTGTTTTTT. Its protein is CASSQLTGGDEKLFF.

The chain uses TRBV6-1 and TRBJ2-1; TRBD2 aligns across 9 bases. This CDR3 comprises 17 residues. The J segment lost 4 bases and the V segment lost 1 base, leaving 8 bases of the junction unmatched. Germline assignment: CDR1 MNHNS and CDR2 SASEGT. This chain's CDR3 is CASSEGEVLAGYNEQFF. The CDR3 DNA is TGTGCCAGCAGTGAAGGGGAGGTTCTAGCGGGATACAATGAGCAGTTCTTC.

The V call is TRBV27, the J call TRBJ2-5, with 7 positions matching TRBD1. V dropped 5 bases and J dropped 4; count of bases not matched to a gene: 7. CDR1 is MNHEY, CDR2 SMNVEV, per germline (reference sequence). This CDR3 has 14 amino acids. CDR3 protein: CASSPWDSVETQYF. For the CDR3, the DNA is TGTGCCAGCAGTCCGTGGGACAGTGTAGAGACCCAGTACTTC.

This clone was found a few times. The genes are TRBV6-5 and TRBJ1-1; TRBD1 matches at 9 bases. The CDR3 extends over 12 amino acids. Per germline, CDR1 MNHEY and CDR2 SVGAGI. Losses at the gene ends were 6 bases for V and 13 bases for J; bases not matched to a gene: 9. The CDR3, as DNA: TGTGCCAGCAGCCCGGGACAGGGAAGGGGTTTCTTT. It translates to CASSPGQGRGFF.

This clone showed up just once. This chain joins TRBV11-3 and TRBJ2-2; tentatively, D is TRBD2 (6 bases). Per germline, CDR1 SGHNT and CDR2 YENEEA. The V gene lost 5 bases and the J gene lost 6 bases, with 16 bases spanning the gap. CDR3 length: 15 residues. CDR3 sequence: CASSGALTGAGELFF. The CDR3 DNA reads TGTGCCAGCAGCGGGGCGCTTACGGGAGCCGGGGAGCTGTTTTTT. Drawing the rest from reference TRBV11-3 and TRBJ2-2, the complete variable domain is EAGVVQSPRYKIIEKKQPVAFWCNPISGHNTLYWYLQNLGQGPELLIRYENEEAVDDSQLPKDRFSAERLKGVDSTLKIQPAELGDSAVYLCASSGALTGAGELFFGEGSRLTVL.

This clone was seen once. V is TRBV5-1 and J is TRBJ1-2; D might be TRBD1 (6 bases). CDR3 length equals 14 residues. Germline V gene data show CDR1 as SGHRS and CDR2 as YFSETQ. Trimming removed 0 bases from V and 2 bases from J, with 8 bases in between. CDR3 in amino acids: CASSLGQENYGYTF. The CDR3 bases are TGCGCCAGCAGCTTGGGACAGGAGAACTATGGCTACACCTTC. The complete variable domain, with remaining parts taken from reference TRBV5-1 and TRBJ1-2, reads KAGVTQTPRYLIKTRGQQVTLSCSPISGHRSVSWYQQTPGQGLQFLFEYFSETQRNKGNFPGRFSGRQFSNSRSEMNVSTLELGDSALYLCASSLGQENYGYTFGSGTRLTVV.